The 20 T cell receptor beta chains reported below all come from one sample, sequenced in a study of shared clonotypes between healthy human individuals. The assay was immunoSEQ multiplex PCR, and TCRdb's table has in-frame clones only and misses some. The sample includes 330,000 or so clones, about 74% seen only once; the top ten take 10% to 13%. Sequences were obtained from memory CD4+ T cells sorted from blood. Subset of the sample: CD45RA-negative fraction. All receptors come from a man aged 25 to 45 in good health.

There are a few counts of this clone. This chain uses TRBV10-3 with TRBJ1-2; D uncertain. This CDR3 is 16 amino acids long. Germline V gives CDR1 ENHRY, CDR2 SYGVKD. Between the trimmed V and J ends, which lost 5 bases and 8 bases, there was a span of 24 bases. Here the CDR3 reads CAISRLGPNDIGGYTF. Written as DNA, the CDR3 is TGTGCCATCAGTCGTCTCGGGCCTAATGACATTGGGGGCTACACCTTC.

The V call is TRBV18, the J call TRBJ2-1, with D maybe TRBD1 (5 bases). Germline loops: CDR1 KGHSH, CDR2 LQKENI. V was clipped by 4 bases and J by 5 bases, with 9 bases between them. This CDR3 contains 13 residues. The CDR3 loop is CASSRGVHNEQFF. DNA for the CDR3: TGTGCCAGCTCACGGGGCGTCCACAATGAGCAGTTCTTC.

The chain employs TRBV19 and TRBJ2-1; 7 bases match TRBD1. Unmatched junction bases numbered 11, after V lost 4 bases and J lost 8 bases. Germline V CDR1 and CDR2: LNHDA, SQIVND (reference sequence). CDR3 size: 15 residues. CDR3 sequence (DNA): TGTGCCAGTAGTAACCTGTGGACAGGTGGGGATGAGCAGTTCTTC. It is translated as CASSNLWTGGDEQFF.

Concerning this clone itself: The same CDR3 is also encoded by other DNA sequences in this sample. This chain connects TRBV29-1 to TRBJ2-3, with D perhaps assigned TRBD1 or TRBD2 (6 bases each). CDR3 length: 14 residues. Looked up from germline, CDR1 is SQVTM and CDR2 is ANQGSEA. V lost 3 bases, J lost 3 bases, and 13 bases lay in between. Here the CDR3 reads CSVEGGRGTDTQYF. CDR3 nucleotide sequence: TGCAGCGTTGAGGGGGGAAGGGGGACAGATACGCAGTATTTT.

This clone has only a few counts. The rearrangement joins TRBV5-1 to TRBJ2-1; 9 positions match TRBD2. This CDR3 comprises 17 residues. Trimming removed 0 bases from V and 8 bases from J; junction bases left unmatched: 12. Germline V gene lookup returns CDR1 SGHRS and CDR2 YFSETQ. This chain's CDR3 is CASSLALDSGSSYEQFF. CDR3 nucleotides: TGCGCCAGCAGCTTGGCCTTGGATAGCGGGAGCTCTTATGAGCAGTTCTTC.

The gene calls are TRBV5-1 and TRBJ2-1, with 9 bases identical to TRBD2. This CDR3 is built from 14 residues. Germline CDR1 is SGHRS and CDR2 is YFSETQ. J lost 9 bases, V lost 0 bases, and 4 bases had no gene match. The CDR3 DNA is TGCGCCAGCAGCTTGGGGCTAGCGGGACGTGAGCAGTTCTTC. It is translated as CASSLGLAGREQFF.

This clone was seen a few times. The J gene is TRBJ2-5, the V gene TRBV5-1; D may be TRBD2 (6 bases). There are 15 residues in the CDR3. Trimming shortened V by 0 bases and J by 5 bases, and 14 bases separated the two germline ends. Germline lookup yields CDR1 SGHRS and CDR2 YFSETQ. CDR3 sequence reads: CASSLDRGLGETQYF. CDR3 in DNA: TGCGCCAGCAGCTTGGATCGGGGACTGGGCGAGACCCAGTACTTC.

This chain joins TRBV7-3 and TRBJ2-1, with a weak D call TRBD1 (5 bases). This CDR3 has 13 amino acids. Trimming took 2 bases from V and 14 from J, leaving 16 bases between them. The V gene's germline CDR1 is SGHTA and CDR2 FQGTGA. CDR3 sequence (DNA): TGTGCCAGCAGCTTAGTGGATGGGGCCCAGAAGTTCTTC. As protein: CASSLVDGAQKFF.

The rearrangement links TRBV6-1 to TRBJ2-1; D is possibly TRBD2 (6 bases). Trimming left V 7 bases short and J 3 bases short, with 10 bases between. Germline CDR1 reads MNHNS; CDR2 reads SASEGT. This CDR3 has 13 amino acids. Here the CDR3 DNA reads TGTGCCAGCAAACTCGGGGGCTACAATGAGCAGTTCTTC. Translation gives CASKLGGYNEQFF.

CDR3 residues: CASSPPASYEQYF. The CDR3 DNA sequence: TGTGCCAGCAGCCCGCCGGCTTCCTACGAGCAGTACTTC. The chain joins TRBV5-4 to TRBJ2-7; D is unresolved. V lost 4 bases, J lost 1 base, and 9 bases lay in between. CDR3 length equals 13 residues. Germline CDR1 and CDR2: SGHNT and YYREEE (reference sequence).

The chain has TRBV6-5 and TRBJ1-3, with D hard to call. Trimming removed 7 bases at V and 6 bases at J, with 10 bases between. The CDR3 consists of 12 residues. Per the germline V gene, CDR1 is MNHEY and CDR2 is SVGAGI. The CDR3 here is CASKTHQNTIYF. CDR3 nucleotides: TGTGCCAGCAAAACCCACCAAAACACCATATATTTT.

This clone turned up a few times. As DNA, the CDR3 is TGTGCCAGCAGCCCGACCCATGGGGGTAGACTGTTTTTT. Translating gives CASSPTHGGRLFF. The V call is TRBV9, the J call TRBJ1-4; possible D gene TRBD1, 5 bases. In germline, CDR1 is SGDLS, CDR2 YYNGEE. V dropped 4 bases and J dropped 13 bases, with 17 bases sitting between them. The CDR3 runs to 13 residues.

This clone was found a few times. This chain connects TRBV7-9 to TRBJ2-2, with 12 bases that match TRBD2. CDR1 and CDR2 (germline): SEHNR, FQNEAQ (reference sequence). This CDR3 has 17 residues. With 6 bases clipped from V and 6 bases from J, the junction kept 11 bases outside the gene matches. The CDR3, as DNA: TGTGCCAGCAGTCGCAACCTAGCGGGAGGGCCTTCCGGGGAGCTGTTTTTT. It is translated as CASSRNLAGGPSGELFF. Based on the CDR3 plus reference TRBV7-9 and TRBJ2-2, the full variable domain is DTGVSQNPRHKITKRGQNVTFRCDPISEHNRLYWYRQTLGQGPEFLTYFQNEAQLEKSRLLSDRFSAERPKGSFSTLEIQRTEQGDSAMYLCASSRNLAGGPSGELFFGEGSRLTVL.

In DNA, the CDR3 is TGTGCCAGCAGTTGGCGGGGGCTCAGCACAGATACGCAGTATTTT. It is translated as CASSWRGLSTDTQYF. J is TRBJ2-3 and V is TRBV5-6; D is perhaps TRBD2 (7 bases). Germline CDR1 SGHDT, CDR2 YYEEEE. This CDR3 is built from 15 residues. Trimming shortened V by 5 bases and J by 0 bases, and 13 bases separated the two germline ends.

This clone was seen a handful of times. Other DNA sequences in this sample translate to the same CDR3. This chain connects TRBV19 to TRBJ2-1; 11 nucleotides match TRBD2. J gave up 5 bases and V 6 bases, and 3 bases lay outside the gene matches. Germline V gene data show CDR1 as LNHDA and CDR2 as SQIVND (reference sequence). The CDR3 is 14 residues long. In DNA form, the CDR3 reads TGTGCCAGTAGGGGACTAGCGGAGAACAATGAGCAGTTCTTC. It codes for CASRGLAENNEQFF.

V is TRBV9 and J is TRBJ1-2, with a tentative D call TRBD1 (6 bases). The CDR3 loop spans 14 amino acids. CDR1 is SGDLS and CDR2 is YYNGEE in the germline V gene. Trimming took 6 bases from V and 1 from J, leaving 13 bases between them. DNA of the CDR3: TGTGCCAGCACGAGGGAGGGGGTTAACTATGGCTACACCTTC. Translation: CASTREGVNYGYTF.

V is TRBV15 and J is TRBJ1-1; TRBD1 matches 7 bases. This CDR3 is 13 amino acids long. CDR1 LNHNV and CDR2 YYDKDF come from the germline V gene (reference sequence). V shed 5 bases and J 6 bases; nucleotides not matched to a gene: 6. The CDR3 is CATSLDRSPEAFF. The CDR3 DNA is TGTGCCACCAGCCTGGACAGGAGCCCTGAAGCTTTCTTT.

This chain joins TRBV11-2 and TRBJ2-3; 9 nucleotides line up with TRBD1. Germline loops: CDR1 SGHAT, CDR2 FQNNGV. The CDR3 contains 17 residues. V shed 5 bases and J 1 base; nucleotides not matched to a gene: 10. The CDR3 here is CASSHRGRMRGTDTQYF. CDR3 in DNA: TGTGCCAGCAGCCACAGGGGGCGAATGAGGGGCACAGATACGCAGTATTTT.

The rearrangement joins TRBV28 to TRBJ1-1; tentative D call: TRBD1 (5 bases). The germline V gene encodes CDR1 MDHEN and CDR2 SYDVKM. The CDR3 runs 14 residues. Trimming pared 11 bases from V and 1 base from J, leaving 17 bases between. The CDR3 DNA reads TGTGCCGCCAGCAGTTTCACAGGGAACACTGAAGCTTTCTTT. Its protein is CAASSFTGNTEAFF.

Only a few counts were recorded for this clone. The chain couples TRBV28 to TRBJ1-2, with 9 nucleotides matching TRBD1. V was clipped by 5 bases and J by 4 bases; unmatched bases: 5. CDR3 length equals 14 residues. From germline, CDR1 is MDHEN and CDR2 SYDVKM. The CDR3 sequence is CASSRQGGSYGYTF. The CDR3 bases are TGTGCCAGCAGTCGACAGGGGGGCAGCTATGGCTACACCTTC.